The entry below describes one T cell receptor (beta chain). This sample stems from a study of blood T cell repertoires in COVID-19. TCRdb's table, derived via immunoSEQ multiplex PCR, lists solely in-frame clones and lacks some. The data hold approximately 300,000 clones, with around 85% observed a single time. The study recruited people aged about 18 to 90 years across around 24 US areas. Participant-given clinical history determined each cohort assignment. V lost 7 bases to trimming and J lost 8 bases, with 17 bases between them. The germline V gene has CDR1 GTSNPN and CDR2 SVGIG (reference sequence). This CDR3 has 13 residues.

Sequencing was done on a sample of PBMCs or T cells enriched from blood (not recorded which). The chain joins TRBV30 to TRBJ1-4; TRBD1 is a possible D gene (5 bases). The TCR originated in a woman aged 25 to 45 who had been exposed to COVID-19. CDR3 sequence reads: CALGASAGEKLFF. For the CDR3, the DNA is TGTGCCTTGGGAGCGTCAGCAGGGGAAAAACTGTTTTTT.